Each of the 29 T cell receptor beta chains below was sequenced from the same sample in a study of patients and donors after allogeneic stem cell transplantation. MiXCR, applied by TCRdb to the RT-PCR reads, yields one record per CDR3 protein. The repertoire includes about 210,000 distinct CDR3 sequences, around 40% of them detected once, and around 10% sits in the top ten. The sequenced material came from blood, either unsorted or a sorted T cell fraction (not recorded which). These receptor sequences come from a human donor who was either an allogeneic HSCT recipient or a stem cell or donor lymphocyte infusion donor (not recorded which). It is not recorded whose cells these are; they may come from a transplant donor.

The chain couples TRBV7-9 to TRBJ1-5; D call uncertain. Trimming removed 5 bases from V and 1 base from J, with 21 bases in between. CDR3 length equals 18 residues. The V gene's germline CDR1 is SEHNR and CDR2 FQNEAQ (reference sequence). Here the CDR3 reads CASSHRGAGVGSNQPQHF. DNA of the CDR3: TGTGCCAGCAGCCATAGAGGCGCCGGGGTGGGAAGCAATCAGCCCCAGCATTTT. The full variable domain, rest sourced from reference TRBV7-9 and TRBJ1-5, is DTGVSQNPRHKITKRGQNVTFRCDPISEHNRLYWYRQTLGQGPEFLTYFQNEAQLEKSRLLSDRFSAERPKGSFSTLEIQRTEQGDSAMYLCASSHRGAGVGSNQPQHFGDGTRLSIL.

The V gene is TRBV4-2, the J gene TRBJ2-1, with TRBD2 identical over 12 bases. The CDR3 totals 17 residues. Per the germline V gene, CDR1 is LGHNA and CDR2 is YNFKEQ. V was pared by 4 bases and J by 10 bases, with 14 bases of the junction left unmatched. The CDR3 DNA sequence: TGTGCCAGCAGCCGGAACCTAGCGGGGGGGCGAACAGGGGAGCAGTTCTTC. This gives the protein CASSRNLAGGRTGEQFF.

This clonotype appeared once. V gene TRBV12-3 or TRBV12-4 combines with J gene TRBJ1-2, with a possible D match to TRBD1 (5 bases). The germline V and J ends were trimmed by 2 bases and 4 bases, with 14 bases remaining between them. The CDR3 consists of 15 residues. The CDR3 bases are TGTGCCAGCAGTTTACCTACAGGCAGGTTCTATGGCTACACCTTC. Amino acids: CASSLPTGRFYGYTF.

V usage is TRBV28 and J usage is TRBJ2-7; D may be TRBD1 (7 bases). V gave up 5 bases and J gave up 0 bases, with 11 bases separating them. Germline V lookup: CDR1 MDHEN, CDR2 SYDVKM. This CDR3 contains 14 residues. This CDR3 is CASSPGDSSYEQYF. As DNA, the CDR3 is TGTGCCAGCAGTCCGGGGGACAGCTCCTACGAGCAGTACTTC.

This chain connects TRBV18 to TRBJ1-2; 8 bases agree with TRBD1. The ends lost 4 bases at V and 6 bases at J; junction bases unmatched: 13. The V gene's germline CDR1 is KGHSH and CDR2 LQKENI. The CDR3 has 16 residues. CDR3 loop: CASSLQEQGGIDGYTF. The CDR3 region has the DNA TGTGCCAGCTCACTCCAAGAACAGGGGGGAATAGATGGCTACACCTTC.

J is TRBJ1-5 and V is TRBV12-3 or TRBV12-4; D remains ambiguous. V was clipped by 4 bases and J by 0 bases, with 4 bases between them. This CDR3 region has 13 residues. The CDR3 coding sequence is TGTGCCAGCAGTTCCTATAGCAATCAGCCCCAGCATTTT. This codes for CASSSYSNQPQHF.

The J gene is TRBJ1-2, the V gene TRBV4-2; D is uncertain. CDR1 and CDR2 from the germline V gene are LGHNA and YNFKEQ. This CDR3 has 18 amino acids. V lost 0 bases, J lost 2 bases, and 19 bases lay in between. The CDR3: CASSQDNEKTGVNYGYTF. The CDR3 DNA follows: TGTGCCAGCAGCCAAGATAACGAGAAGACGGGAGTCAACTATGGCTACACCTTC.

CDR3 bases: TGCGCCAGCCGATACACCCTTGAGGGCAATCAGCCCCAGCATTTT. This gives the protein CASRYTLEGNQPQHF. This chain joins TRBV5-1 and TRBJ1-5; D is ambiguous. The ends were cut back, 7 bases at V and 2 bases at J, with 16 bases in the middle. Germline V gene sequence: CDR1 SGHRS, CDR2 YFSETQ. CDR3 size: 15 residues.

The chain combines TRBV27 with TRBJ1-5, with TRBD1 as a possible D gene (6 bases). Germline CDR1 is MNHEY and CDR2 is SMNVEV (reference sequence). Trimming removed 8 bases at V and 0 bases at J, with 14 bases between. This CDR3 comprises 15 residues. The CDR3 is CASGEGDHSNQPQHF. The CDR3, as DNA: TGTGCCAGCGGCGAGGGGGATCATAGCAATCAGCCCCAGCATTTT.

The gene calls are TRBV2 and TRBJ2-2, with 7 bases identical to TRBD2. V was clipped by 9 bases and J by 6 bases; unmatched bases: 7. The germline gives CDR1 SNHLY, CDR2 FYNNEI. The CDR3 length is 13 residues. The CDR3 DNA is TGTGCCAGTGCTACTAGCGTAGCCGGGGAGCTGTTTTTT. Amino acid sequence: CASATSVAGELFF.

This clonotype has a handful of counts. The chain carries TRBV14 and TRBJ1-1; D gene unclear. CDR3 size: 13 residues. V dropped 5 bases and J dropped 10 bases, with 17 bases sitting between them. Germline V gene sequence: CDR1 SGHDN, CDR2 FVKESK. The CDR3 DNA reads as TGTGCCAGCAGCTCGCCGCGACTGGAGGTAGCTTTCTTT. It encodes CASSSPRLEVAFF. Variable domain in full (rest from reference TRBV14 and TRBJ1-1): EAGVTQFPSHSVIEKGQTVTLRCDPISGHDNLYWYRRVMGKEIKFLLHFVKESKQDESGMPNNRFLAERTGGTYSTLKVQPAELEDSGVYFCASSSPRLEVAFFGQGTRLTVV.

This clonotype has more than one count but fewer than ten. This chain uses TRBV25-1 with TRBJ1-2, with D tentatively TRBD1 (6 bases). The CDR3 is made up of 12 amino acids. Per the germline V gene, CDR1 is MGHDK and CDR2 is SYGVNS. V was shortened by 10 bases and J by 4 bases, with 13 bases between the two germline ends. CDR3 DNA sequence: TGTGCCACCTCAGGGGATAGCTATGGCTACACCTTC. This encodes CATSGDSYGYTF.

The chain uses TRBV7-2 and TRBJ1-6, with D uncertain. The CDR3 contains 13 residues. CDR1 and CDR2 (germline): SGHTA, FQGNSA. Trimming removed 0 bases from V and 8 bases from J, with 5 bases in between. The CDR3 reads CASSLASYSPLHF. The CDR3 nucleotides read TGTGCCAGCAGCTTAGCGTCTTATTCACCCCTCCACTTT.

This clonotype was seen only a few times. The chain recombines TRBV6-6 with TRBJ1-4; TRBD1 matches 10 bases. V gave up 4 bases and J gave up 8 bases; unmatched junction bases: 10. Germline values: CDR1 MNHNY, CDR2 SVGAGI (reference sequence). This CDR3 spans 16 amino acids. CDR3 DNA sequence: TGTGCCAGCAGTTCTCCGGGACAGGGGTTCAACGAAAAACTGTTTTTT. Translation: CASSSPGQGFNEKLFF.

This clonotype was detected ten times or more. The chain employs TRBV12-3 or TRBV12-4 and TRBJ1-1; TRBD1 matches 8 bases. With 5 bases clipped from V and 0 bases from J, the junction kept 2 bases outside the gene matches. This CDR3 spans 14 amino acids. This CDR3 reads CASSPTGVNTEAFF. The CDR3 DNA reads as TGTGCCAGCAGTCCGACAGGGGTGAACACTGAAGCTTTCTTT.

This clonotype was seen a few times. The chain joins TRBV12-3 or TRBV12-4 to TRBJ1-2, with D unclear. The V end lost 5 bases, the J end lost 5 bases, and 15 bases lay between the germline ends. The CDR3 runs 14 residues. CDR3 amino acids: CASSPPTTGYGYTF. In nucleotides, the CDR3 is TGTGCCAGCAGTCCCCCCACAACCGGGTATGGCTACACCTTC.

The gene calls are TRBV3-1 and TRBJ2-3; TRBD2 aligns across 12 bases. Unmatched junction bases numbered 3, after V lost 3 bases and J lost 5 bases. This CDR3 is built from 15 residues. CDR1 and CDR2 from the germline V gene are LGHDT and YNNKEL (reference sequence). CDR3 sequence: CASSHLAGGRDTQYF. In DNA, the CDR3 is TGTGCCAGCAGCCACCTAGCGGGGGGGCGAGATACGCAGTATTTT.

The V call is TRBV24-1, the J call TRBJ2-1; no clear D gene. Germline CDR1 is KGHDR and CDR2 is SFDVKD. The germline V and J ends were trimmed by 9 bases and 4 bases, with 9 bases remaining between them. The CDR3 loop spans 12 amino acids. CDR3 amino acids: CATLNAYNEQFF. DNA of the CDR3: TGTGCCACCCTCAATGCGTACAATGAGCAGTTCTTC.

The chain couples TRBV10-2 to TRBJ2-3; D unresolved. The V and J ends lost 1 base and 2 bases respectively, with 13 bases between them. Looked up from germline, CDR1 is WSHSY and CDR2 is SAAADI. The CDR3 length is 16 residues. CDR3 residues: CASSELRQPSTDTQYF. The CDR3 nucleotides read TGCGCCAGCAGTGAGTTGAGGCAGCCTTCCACAGATACGCAGTATTTT.

The chain carries TRBV6-6 and TRBJ1-6; possible D gene TRBD1, 5 bases. Between the trimmed V and J ends, which lost 0 bases and 10 bases, there was a span of 16 bases. The germline V gene encodes CDR1 MNHNY and CDR2 SVGAGI (reference sequence). The CDR3 covers 16 residues. In nucleotides, the CDR3 is TGTGCCAGCAGTTACTCCGCCGGTGGCGGGGGGTCACCCCTCCACTTT. This gives the protein CASSYSAGGGGSPLHF.

This chain links TRBV6-5 with TRBJ2-2; no reliable D call. V dropped 11 bases and J dropped 8 bases, with 12 bases sitting between them. There are 11 residues in the CDR3. CDR1 is MNHEY and CDR2 is SVGAGI in the germline V gene. CDR3 sequence (DNA): TGTGCCGCCGGAGTATGGGGGGAGCTGTTTTTT. Protein product: CAAGVWGELFF.

V usage is TRBV4-3 and J usage is TRBJ2-3, with TRBD1 matching 11 bases. Germline values: CDR1 LGHNA, CDR2 YSLEER. The CDR3 sequence is 16 residues long. Trimming took 4 bases from V and 5 from J; bases not matched to a gene: 8. In DNA form, the CDR3 reads TGCGCCAGCAGCCTTGAGGGACAGGGGGTTAAAGATACGCAGTATTTT. This encodes CASSLEGQGVKDTQYF.

This chain uses TRBV7-9 with TRBJ1-4, with D hard to call. The CDR3 sequence is 12 residues long. The germline CDR1 and CDR2 sequences are SEHNR and FQNEAQ (reference sequence). The V gene lost 2 bases and the J gene lost 6 bases, with 4 bases spanning the gap. The CDR3 DNA reads TGTGCCAGCAGCTTATACGATGAAAAACTGTTTTTT. It encodes CASSLYDEKLFF.

The J gene is TRBJ1-1, the V gene TRBV7-9; maybe TRBD1 (6 bases). Trimming removed 5 bases at V and 11 bases at J, with 18 bases between. The CDR3 is 13 amino acids. The germline V gene encodes CDR1 SEHNR and CDR2 FQNEAQ (reference sequence). The DNA of the CDR3 is TGTGCCAGCAGCATTCAGGGGCCCCGTCTGGCTTTCTTT. This gives the protein CASSIQGPRLAFF.

This chain links TRBV7-2 with TRBJ2-2, with 10 bases matching TRBD1. Germline trimming cut 4 bases from V and 2 bases from J; bases unmatched to any gene: 4. CDR3 length: 16 residues. Germline-derived CDR1 and CDR2 are SGHTA and FQGNSA. The CDR3 nucleotides read TGTGCCAGCAGCTATCGGACAGGGGGAAACACCGGGGAGCTGTTTTTT. This sequence encodes CASSYRTGGNTGELFF.

The rearrangement links TRBV11-2 to TRBJ2-6; 7 nucleotides line up with TRBD1. Per germline, CDR1 SGHAT and CDR2 FQNNGV. The CDR3 contains 19 residues. V dropped 1 base and J dropped 0; count of bases not matched to a gene: 9. The DNA of the CDR3 is TGTGCCAGCAGCTTAGCCTCCTTGACAGGGACCTCTGGGGCCAACGTCCTGACTTTC. It codes for CASSLASLTGTSGANVLTF.

The chain recombines TRBV10-3 with TRBJ1-1; D gene uncertain. The germline V gene has CDR1 ENHRY and CDR2 SYGVKD. V was trimmed by 3 bases and J by 2 bases, leaving 10 bases between them. The CDR3 covers 14 residues. CDR3 region: CAISDSGVNTEAFF. The CDR3 nucleotides read TGTGCCATCAGTGATTCAGGAGTTAACACTGAAGCTTTCTTT.

The rearrangement joins TRBV5-6 to TRBJ1-1, with 11 bases aligning to TRBD1. The CDR3 sequence is 18 residues long. V gave up 4 bases and J gave up 0 bases; unmatched junction bases: 11. Germline V lookup: CDR1 SGHDT, CDR2 YYEEEE. CDR3 nucleotides: TGTGCCAGCAGCCTCAGGGGTGGGACAGGGGGGATGAACACTGAAGCTTTCTTT. It specifies CASSLRGGTGGMNTEAFF. The full variable domain, in which reference TRBV5-6 and TRBJ1-1 provide the parts outside the CDR3, is DAGVTQSPTHLIKTRGQQVTLRCSPKSGHDTVSWYQQALGQGPQFIFQYYEEEERQRGNFPDRFSGHQFPNYSSELNVNALLLGDSALYLCASSLRGGTGGMNTEAFFGQGTRLTVV.

The chain employs TRBV18 and TRBJ2-5, with 8 bases fitting TRBD1. V was pared by 6 bases and J by 7 bases, with 10 bases of the junction left unmatched. CDR1 is KGHSH and CDR2 is LQKENI in the germline V gene. This CDR3 spans 14 amino acids. The CDR3 region has the DNA TGTGCCAGCTCGGGACCGGGACAGGCCACGACCCAGTACTTC. This translates into CASSGPGQATTQYF.